Each of the 29 T cell receptor beta chains below was sequenced from the same sample in a study of blood T cell repertoires in COVID-19 (dated by TCRdb to 2020 to 2021). The method was the immunoSEQ multiplex PCR assay. Not all clones reach the TCRdb copy of this immuneACCESS table, which keeps in-frame sequences only. Checked studies attribute under half of the gap to unresolved V genes and leave the rest unexplained. The sample includes around 200,000 clones, with roughly nine tenths observed a single time. 1.5% to 2% of the sample is taken by the ten largest. The sequenced sample was peripheral blood. These receptors came from a man in his forties with active or convalescent COVID-19.

The chain links TRBV14 to TRBJ1-3; a possible D gene is TRBD1 (6 bases). Trimming removed 2 bases from V and 1 base from J, with 9 bases in between. This CDR3 region has 15 residues. CDR1 is SGHDN, CDR2 FVKESK, per germline. The CDR3: CASSQHRVSGNTIYF. In nucleotides, the CDR3 is TGTGCCAGCAGCCAACACAGGGTGTCTGGAAACACCATATATTTT.

This chain joins TRBV28 and TRBJ1-5; TRBD1 is a possible D gene (5 bases). V lost 0 bases and J lost 3, with 6 bases in between. CDR1 MDHEN and CDR2 SYDVKM come from the germline V gene. This CDR3 region has 14 residues. CDR3 DNA: TGTGCCAGCAGTTTATGGGACAACAATCAGCCCCAGCATTTT. As protein: CASSLWDNNQPQHF. Variable domain in full (rest from reference TRBV28 and TRBJ1-5): DVKVTQSSRYLVKRTGEKVFLECVQDMDHENMFWYRQDPGLGLRLIYFSYDVKMKEKGDIPEGYSVSREKKERFSLILESASTNQTSMYLCASSLWDNNQPQHFGDGTRLSIL.

This sequence joins TRBV9 and TRBJ2-7; D is possibly TRBD2 (6 bases). CDR1 is SGDLS and CDR2 is YYNGEE in the germline V gene. V was trimmed by 4 bases and J by 1 base, leaving 15 bases between them. The CDR3 contains 15 residues. The CDR3 nucleotides read TGTGCCAGCAGCCCCCGACGGGCGGGGTCCTACGAGCAGTACTTC. It translates to CASSPRRAGSYEQYF.

This clone was seen once. The chain employs TRBV9 and TRBJ2-7, with D hard to call. V shed 3 bases and J shed 5 bases, with 6 bases lying between them. The CDR3 covers 11 residues. Germline CDR1 is SGDLS and CDR2 is YYNGEE. The CDR3 sequence: CASSDGNEQYF. For the CDR3, the DNA is TGTGCCAGCAGCGACGGTAACGAGCAGTACTTC.

The chain is built from TRBV27 and TRBJ2-7; 7 bases are shared with TRBD1. The junction had 1 base not matched to a gene; V was cut back by 2 bases and J by 3 bases. The CDR3 length is 13 residues. Germline-derived CDR1 and CDR2 are MNHEY and SMNVEV (reference sequence). The CDR3 nucleotides read TGTGCCAGCAGTTTAGGACAGGACTACGAGCAGTACTTC. This codes for CASSLGQDYEQYF.

V usage is TRBV7-9 and J usage is TRBJ1-5; possible D gene TRBD1, 5 bases. CDR1 and CDR2 from the germline V gene are SEHNR and FQNEAQ (reference sequence). V gave up 2 bases and J gave up 0 bases, with 11 bases separating them. This CDR3 spans 16 amino acids. The CDR3 sequence: CASSLRSDSSNQPQHF. The CDR3 DNA is TGTGCCAGCAGCTTACGTTCCGACAGTAGCAATCAGCCCCAGCATTTT.

This chain links TRBV18 with TRBJ1-4; weak D call: TRBD1 (6 bases). Germline-derived CDR1 and CDR2 are KGHSH and LQKENI. The V gene lost 5 bases and the J gene lost 6 bases, with 10 bases spanning the gap. This CDR3 has 13 residues. CDR3 nucleotide sequence: TGTGCCAGCTCAGATCGACAGGATGAAAAACTGTTTTTT. As protein: CASSDRQDEKLFF.

This chain connects TRBV10-2 to TRBJ2-3, with 9 bases aligning to TRBD1. This CDR3 comprises 16 residues. Germline V gene sequence: CDR1 WSHSY, CDR2 SAAADI. The trim removed 2 bases at V and 5 bases at J, leaving 8 bases unmatched. Written as DNA, the CDR3 is TGCGCCAGCAGTGAGATAGGGACAGGGTATGAAGATACGCAGTATTTT. It encodes CASSEIGTGYEDTQYF.

V and J are TRBV28 and TRBJ1-2; 8 bases line up with TRBD1. CDR1 is MDHEN, CDR2 SYDVKM, per germline. The CDR3 extends over 15 amino acids. V lost 7 bases, J lost 3 bases, and 10 bases stayed unmatched. The CDR3 here is CASTETGGADYGYTF. The CDR3 nucleotides read TGTGCCAGCACCGAAACAGGGGGAGCGGACTATGGCTACACCTTC.

Here the CDR3 DNA reads TGTGCCAGCAGCCATCCTACGCAGGACAGTGGAAACACCATATATTTT. Amino acids: CASSHPTQDSGNTIYF. This chain uses TRBV7-8 with TRBJ1-3; D possibly corresponds to TRBD1 (6 bases). Between the trimmed V and J ends, which lost 5 bases and 3 bases, there was a span of 17 bases. The CDR3 length is 16 residues. Germline CDR1 SGHVS, CDR2 FQNEAQ.

This chain links TRBV4-1 with TRBJ2-2; perhaps TRBD2 as D (6 bases). CDR1 MGHRA and CDR2 YSYEKL come from the germline V gene. The CDR3 loop spans 14 amino acids. The V gene lost 0 bases and the J gene lost 6 bases, with 8 bases spanning the gap. CDR3: CASSQELAPGELFF. The CDR3, as DNA: TGCGCCAGCAGCCAAGAACTAGCACCCGGGGAGCTGTTTTTT.

This chain joins TRBV29-1 and TRBJ2-7; 10 bases fit TRBD1. The CDR3 totals 14 residues. The J segment lost 6 bases and the V segment lost 2 bases, leaving 7 bases of the junction unmatched. Germline loops: CDR1 SQVTM, CDR2 ANQGSEA. The DNA for the CDR3 is TGCAGCGTTGAAAGGGACAGGGGAACGGGCGAGCAGTACTTC. Encoded protein: CSVERDRGTGEQYF.

This clone occurred a few times. The chain employs TRBV7-2 and TRBJ2-5; the match to TRBD1 covers 8 bases. There are 18 residues in the CDR3. The V segment lost 2 bases and the J segment 2 bases; nucleotides outside the gene matches: 13. In germline, CDR1 is SGHTA, CDR2 FQGNSA. Here the CDR3 reads CASSLISRADRAQETQYF. DNA for the CDR3: TGTGCCAGCAGCTTAATTTCCCGAGCGGACAGGGCACAAGAGACCCAGTACTTC.

The chain links TRBV18 to TRBJ1-2, with D possibly matching TRBD1 (5 bases). Germline CDR1 KGHSH, CDR2 LQKENI. V was pared by 0 bases and J by 4 bases, with 12 bases between. This CDR3 region has 15 residues. CDR3 in DNA: TGTGCCAGCTCACCACCGACAGAAAGAATCTATGGCTACACCTTC. Its translation: CASSPPTERIYGYTF.

The rearrangement joins TRBV5-1 to TRBJ2-3; possible D gene TRBD1, 6 bases. Germline loops: CDR1 SGHRS, CDR2 YFSETQ. The V end was cut by 3 bases, the J end by 3 bases, with 8 bases between. This CDR3 contains 13 residues. The DNA for the CDR3 is TGCGCCAGCAGCTCCCAGGGGACAGATACGCAGTATTTT. It translates to CASSSQGTDTQYF.

The chain carries TRBV27 and TRBJ1-1; 7 bases map to TRBD1. The CDR3 has 14 residues. Losses at the gene ends were 6 bases for V and 4 bases for J; bases not matched to a gene: 8. From germline, CDR1 is MNHEY and CDR2 SMNVEV (reference sequence). CDR3 DNA: TGTGCCAGCAGGGATAGGGGGCGGTCCACTGAAGCTTTCTTT. This encodes CASRDRGRSTEAFF.

This rearrangement joins TRBV6-5 to TRBJ2-7; D gene ambiguous. V was shortened by 0 bases and J by 3 bases, with 12 bases between the two germline ends. Germline CDR1 MNHEY, CDR2 SVGAGI. The CDR3 consists of 15 residues. CDR3 protein: CASSYSYISRYEQYF. The CDR3 DNA sequence: TGTGCCAGCAGTTACTCGTATATCTCGCGCTACGAGCAGTACTTC.

The chain is built from TRBV6-5 and TRBJ2-2; 8 bases map to TRBD1. The germline gives CDR1 MNHEY, CDR2 SVGAGI. The junction had 5 bases not matched to a gene; V was cut back by 10 bases and J by 1 base. The CDR3 sequence is 14 residues long. The CDR3 protein is CAIRDRRNTGELFF. In DNA, the CDR3 is TGTGCCATCCGGGACAGGAGGAACACCGGGGAGCTGTTTTTT.

The chain uses TRBV28 and TRBJ2-1, with no clear D. There are 13 residues in the CDR3. The germline V gene encodes CDR1 MDHEN and CDR2 SYDVKM. V lost 8 bases, J lost 0 bases, and 8 bases lay in between. The CDR3 DNA reads TGTGCCAGCCTAGAGAGCTCCTACAATGAGCAGTTCTTC. It translates to CASLESSYNEQFF.

J is TRBJ2-5 and V is TRBV5-1; 8 bases are a match to TRBD1. The CDR3 runs to 15 residues. Germline V gene sequence: CDR1 SGHRS, CDR2 YFSETQ. With V trimmed by 4 bases and J by 1 base, 6 bases remained unmatched. DNA of the CDR3: TGCGCCAGCAGCCCCGACAGGGGAGGCCAAGAGACCCAGTACTTC. Translation gives CASSPDRGGQETQYF.

This chain uses TRBV28 with TRBJ1-4, with D perhaps TRBD1 (5 bases). The CDR3 contains 16 residues. Germline CDR1 MDHEN, CDR2 SYDVKM. V was clipped by 8 bases and J by 4 bases, with 20 bases between them. CDR3 DNA sequence: TGTGCCAGCCTCCCGGGACCTTGGGGAGGTAATGAAAAACTGTTTTTT. Amino acid sequence: CASLPGPWGGNEKLFF.

The gene calls are TRBV19 and TRBJ2-1, with 10 positions matching TRBD2. Germline assignment: CDR1 LNHDA and CDR2 SQIVND (reference sequence). The CDR3 is 16 residues long. Losses at the gene ends were 0 bases for V and 6 bases for J; bases not matched to a gene: 5. The CDR3 sequence: CASSIDQLAGSNEQFF. The CDR3 nucleotides read TGTGCCAGTAGTATAGATCAACTAGCGGGATCCAATGAGCAGTTCTTC.

The chain carries TRBV19 and TRBJ1-2, with D perhaps matching TRBD1 (6 bases). The germline V gene encodes CDR1 LNHDA and CDR2 SQIVND (reference sequence). The CDR3 runs 16 residues. Trimming left V 3 bases short and J 6 bases short, with 20 bases between. The CDR3 sequence is CASSIYTPTGSDGYTF. For the CDR3, the DNA is TGTGCCAGTAGTATCTACACCCCTACAGGGTCTGATGGCTACACCTTC.

This chain joins TRBV28 and TRBJ1-2; the D gene is possibly TRBD1 (6 bases). The CDR3 is made up of 13 amino acids. Germline CDR1 MDHEN, CDR2 SYDVKM. V shed 3 bases and J shed 6 bases, with 11 bases lying between them. The CDR3 protein is CASSFRGADGYTF. The CDR3 DNA follows: TGTGCCAGCAGTTTTCGGGGGGCTGATGGCTACACCTTC.

This clone was counted between two and nine times. The chain recombines TRBV27 with TRBJ2-3; TRBD2 might be the D (6 bases). The CDR3 sequence is 14 residues long. V lost 6 bases, J lost 2 bases, and 12 bases lay in between. Germline V gives CDR1 MNHEY, CDR2 SMNVEV (reference sequence). The CDR3 loop is CASSPGLDTDTQYF. The DNA of the CDR3 is TGTGCCAGCAGCCCGGGACTTGACACAGATACGCAGTATTTT.

This sequence joins TRBV6-5 and TRBJ1-4; D gene unclear. This CDR3 contains 16 residues. Germline CDR1 is MNHEY and CDR2 is SVGAGI. Trimming stripped 0 bases from V and 0 bases from J, with 8 bases between. The CDR3 spells CASSYSGYTTNEKLFF. The CDR3 region has the DNA TGTGCCAGCAGTTACTCCGGGTACACAACTAATGAAAAACTGTTTTTT.

The table lists this clone with a count of one. This chain connects TRBV27 to TRBJ1-6; D is undetermined. V was trimmed by 0 bases and J by 2 bases, leaving 11 bases between them. Germline V lookup: CDR1 MNHEY, CDR2 SMNVEV (reference sequence). The CDR3 runs 17 residues. CDR3 region: CASSLSLPGTYNSPLHF. The CDR3 DNA sequence: TGTGCCAGCAGTTTATCCCTTCCAGGCACCTATAATTCACCCCTCCACTTT.

The rearrangement links TRBV5-5 to TRBJ2-3; no reliable D call. Germline CDR1 SGHKS, CDR2 YYEKEE (reference sequence). CDR3 size: 13 residues. With 5 bases removed from V and 3 bases from J, the gap between germline ends came to 10 bases. This CDR3 is CASSRARTDTQYF. The CDR3 coding sequence is TGTGCCAGCAGTCGCGCCCGAACAGATACGCAGTATTTT.

The chain has TRBV5-8 and TRBJ2-5, with a tentative D call TRBD2 (6 bases). This CDR3 contains 15 residues. V was trimmed by 4 bases and J by 3 bases, leaving 16 bases between them. Looked up from germline, CDR1 is SGHTS and CDR2 is YDEGEE. CDR3 residues: CASSEIRDSKETQYF. In DNA, the CDR3 is TGTGCCAGCAGCGAAATCCGGGACTCTAAAGAGACCCAGTACTTC.